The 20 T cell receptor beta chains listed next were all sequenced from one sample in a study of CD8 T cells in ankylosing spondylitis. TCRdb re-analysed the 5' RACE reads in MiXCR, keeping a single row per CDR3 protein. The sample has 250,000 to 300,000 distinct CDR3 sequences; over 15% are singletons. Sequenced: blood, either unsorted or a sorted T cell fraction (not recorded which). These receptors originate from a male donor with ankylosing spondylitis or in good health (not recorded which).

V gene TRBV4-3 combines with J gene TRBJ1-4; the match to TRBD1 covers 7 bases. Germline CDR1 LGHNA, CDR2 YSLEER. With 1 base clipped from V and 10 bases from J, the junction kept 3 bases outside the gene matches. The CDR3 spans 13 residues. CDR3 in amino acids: CASSQVPGGKLFF. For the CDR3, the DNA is TGCGCCAGCAGCCAAGTTCCAGGGGGAAAACTGTTTTTT.

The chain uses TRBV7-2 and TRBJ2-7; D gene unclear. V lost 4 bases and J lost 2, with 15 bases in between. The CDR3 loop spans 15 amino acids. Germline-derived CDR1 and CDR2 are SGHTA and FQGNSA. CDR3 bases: TGTGCCAGCAGCTCCCACCTCGCAGCCACCTACGAGCAGTACTTC. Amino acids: CASSSHLAATYEQYF. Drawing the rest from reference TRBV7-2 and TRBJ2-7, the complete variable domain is GAGVSQSPSNKVTEKGKDVELRCDPISGHTALYWYRQSLGQGLEFLIYFQGNSAPDKSGLPSDRFSAERTGGSVSTLTIQRTQQEDSAVYLCASSSHLAATYEQYFGPGTRLTVT.

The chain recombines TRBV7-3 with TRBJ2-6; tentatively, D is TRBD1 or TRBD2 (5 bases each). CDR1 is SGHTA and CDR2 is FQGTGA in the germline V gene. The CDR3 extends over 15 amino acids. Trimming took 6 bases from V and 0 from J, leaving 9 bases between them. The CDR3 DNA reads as TGTGCCAGCAGGGACACTAGCTCTGGGGCCAACGTCCTGACTTTC. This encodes CASRDTSSGANVLTF.

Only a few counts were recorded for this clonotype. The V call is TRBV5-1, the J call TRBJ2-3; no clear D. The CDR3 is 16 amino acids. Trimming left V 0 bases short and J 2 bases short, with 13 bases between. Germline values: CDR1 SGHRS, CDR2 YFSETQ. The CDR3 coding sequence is TGCGCCAGCAGCTTGGGCATCCTGGGCTTCACAGATACGCAGTATTTT. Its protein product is CASSLGILGFTDTQYF.

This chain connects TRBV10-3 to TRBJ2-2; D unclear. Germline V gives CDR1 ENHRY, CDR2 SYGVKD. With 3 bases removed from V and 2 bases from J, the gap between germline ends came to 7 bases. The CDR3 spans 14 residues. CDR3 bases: TGTGCCATCAGTGATTTGGGAAACACCGGGGAGCTGTTTTTT. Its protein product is CAISDLGNTGELFF.

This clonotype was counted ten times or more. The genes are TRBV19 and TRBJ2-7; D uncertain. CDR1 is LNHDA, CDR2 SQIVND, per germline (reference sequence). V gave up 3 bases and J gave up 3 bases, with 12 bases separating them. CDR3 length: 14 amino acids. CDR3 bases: TGTGCCAGTAGTATTACGACCGAAAGCTACGAGCAGTACTTC. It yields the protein CASSITTESYEQYF.

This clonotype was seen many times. Here the CDR3 DNA reads TGCGCCAGCAGCGCGACTTCCTACGAGCAGTACTTC. Protein: CASSATSYEQYF. The chain joins TRBV5-1 to TRBJ2-7; D unclear. The CDR3 totals 12 residues. Between the trimmed V and J ends, which lost 4 bases and 1 base, there was a span of 6 bases. The germline CDR1 and CDR2 sequences are SGHRS and YFSETQ.

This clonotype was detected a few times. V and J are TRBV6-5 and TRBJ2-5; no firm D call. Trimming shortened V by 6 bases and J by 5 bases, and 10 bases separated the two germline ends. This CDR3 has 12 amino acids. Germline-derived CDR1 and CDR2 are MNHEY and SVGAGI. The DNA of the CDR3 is TGTGCCAGCAGCCCAACGCGGGAGACCCAGTACTTC. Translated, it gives CASSPTRETQYF.

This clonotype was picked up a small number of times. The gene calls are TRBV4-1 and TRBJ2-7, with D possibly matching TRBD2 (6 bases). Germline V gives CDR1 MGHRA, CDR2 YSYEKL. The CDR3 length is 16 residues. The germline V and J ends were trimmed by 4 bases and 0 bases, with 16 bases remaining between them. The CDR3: CASSLVIAESSYEQYF. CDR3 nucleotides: TGCGCCAGCAGCCTGGTCATAGCGGAAAGCTCCTACGAGCAGTACTTC.

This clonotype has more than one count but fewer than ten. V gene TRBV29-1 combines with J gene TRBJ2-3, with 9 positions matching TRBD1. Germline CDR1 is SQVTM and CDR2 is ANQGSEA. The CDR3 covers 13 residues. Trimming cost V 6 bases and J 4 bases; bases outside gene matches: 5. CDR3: CSVDRGFSDTQYF. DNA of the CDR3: TGCAGCGTGGACAGGGGTTTTTCAGATACGCAGTATTTT.

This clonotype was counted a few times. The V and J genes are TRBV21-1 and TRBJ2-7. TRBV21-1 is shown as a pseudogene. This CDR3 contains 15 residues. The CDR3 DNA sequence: TGTGCCAGCAGCAAAGGGAGCCTTAGGAGCTACGAGCAGTACTTC. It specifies CASSKGSLRSYEQYF.

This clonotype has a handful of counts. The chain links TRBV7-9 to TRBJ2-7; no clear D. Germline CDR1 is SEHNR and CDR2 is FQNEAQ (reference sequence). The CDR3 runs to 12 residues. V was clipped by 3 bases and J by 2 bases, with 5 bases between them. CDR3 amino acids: CASSFATYEQYF. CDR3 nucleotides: TGTGCCAGCAGCTTCGCCACCTACGAGCAGTACTTC.

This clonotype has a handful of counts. In DNA form, the CDR3 reads TGCAGCGTTGAGTTCTCGGCAGTTATCAACATCCACAATGAGCAGTTCTTC. This encodes CSVEFSAVINIHNEQFF. This chain uses TRBV29-1 with TRBJ2-1, with D unresolved. V dropped 3 bases and J dropped 5 bases, with 23 bases sitting between them. Germline CDR1 is SQVTM and CDR2 is ANQGSEA. The CDR3 is made up of 17 amino acids.

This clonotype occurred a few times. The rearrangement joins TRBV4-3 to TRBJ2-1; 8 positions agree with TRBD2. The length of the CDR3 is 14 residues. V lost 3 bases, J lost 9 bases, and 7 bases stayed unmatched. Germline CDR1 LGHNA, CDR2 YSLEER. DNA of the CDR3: TGCGCCAGCAGCCATTACGGACTAGCCACTGAGCAGTTCTTC. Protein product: CASSHYGLATEQFF.

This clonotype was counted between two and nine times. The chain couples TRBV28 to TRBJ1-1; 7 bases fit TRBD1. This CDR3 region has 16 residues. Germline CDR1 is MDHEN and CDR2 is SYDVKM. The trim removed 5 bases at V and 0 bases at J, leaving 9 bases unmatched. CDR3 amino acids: CASSLRQGQMNTEAFF. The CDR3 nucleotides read TGTGCCAGCAGTCTAAGACAGGGCCAAATGAACACTGAAGCTTTCTTT.

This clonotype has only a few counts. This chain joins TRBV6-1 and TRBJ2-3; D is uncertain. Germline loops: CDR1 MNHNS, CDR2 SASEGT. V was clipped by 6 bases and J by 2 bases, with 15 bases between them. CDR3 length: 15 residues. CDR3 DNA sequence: TGTGCCAGCAGCTCACCTTACCGTAACACAGATACGCAGTATTTT. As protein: CASSSPYRNTDTQYF.

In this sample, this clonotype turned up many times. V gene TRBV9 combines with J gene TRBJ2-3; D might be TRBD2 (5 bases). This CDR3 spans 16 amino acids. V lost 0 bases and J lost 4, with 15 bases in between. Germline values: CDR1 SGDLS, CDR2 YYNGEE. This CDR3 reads CASSVGEGTTADTQYF. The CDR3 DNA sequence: TGTGCCAGCAGCGTAGGAGAGGGAACTACAGCAGATACGCAGTATTTT.

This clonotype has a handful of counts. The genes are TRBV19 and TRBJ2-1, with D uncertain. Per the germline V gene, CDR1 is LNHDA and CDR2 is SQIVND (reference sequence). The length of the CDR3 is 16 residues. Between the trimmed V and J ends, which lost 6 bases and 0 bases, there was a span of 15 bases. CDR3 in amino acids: CASRPNQYSSYNEQFF. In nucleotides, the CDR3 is TGTGCCAGTAGACCCAATCAGTACAGCTCCTACAATGAGCAGTTCTTC.

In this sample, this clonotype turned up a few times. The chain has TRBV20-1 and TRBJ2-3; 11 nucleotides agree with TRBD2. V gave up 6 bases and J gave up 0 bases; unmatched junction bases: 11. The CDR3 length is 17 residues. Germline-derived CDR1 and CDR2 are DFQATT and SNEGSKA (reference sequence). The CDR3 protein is CSANPLRLAGSTDTQYF. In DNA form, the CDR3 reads TGCAGTGCCAACCCCTTACGACTAGCGGGGAGCACAGATACGCAGTATTTT.

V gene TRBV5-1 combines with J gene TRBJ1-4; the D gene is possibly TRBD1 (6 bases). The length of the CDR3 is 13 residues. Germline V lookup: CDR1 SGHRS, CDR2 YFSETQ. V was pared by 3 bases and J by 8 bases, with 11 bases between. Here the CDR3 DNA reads TGCGCCAGCAGCTCAGGGGCCCCGGAAAAACTGTTTTTT. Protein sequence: CASSSGAPEKLFF. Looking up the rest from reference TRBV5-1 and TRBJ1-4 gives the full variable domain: KAGVTQTPRYLIKTRGQQVTLSCSPISGHRSVSWYQQTPGQGLQFLFEYFSETQRNKGNFPGRFSGRQFSNSRSEMNVSTLELGDSALYLCASSSGAPEKLFFGSGTQLSVL.